The clone carrying this T cell receptor (beta chain) was recorded a few times. Antigen: not known. Time point noted: newly diagnosed GD, antithyroid drugs for less than 3 months. From PBMCs, RNA was extracted and then used to make the TCR library. Germline V lookup: CDR1 SQVTM, CDR2 ANQGSEA. The CDR3 length is 12 residues. Deletions cut 7 bases from V and 6 bases from J, with 14 bases between. Arm-PCR of CDR3 regions with iRepertoire HTBI primers generated TCR beta libraries. Study processing details: The samples included 60 to 75 TRBV and under 15 TRBJ segments. TCRdb recomputed calls from the multiplex PCR reads with MiXCR, one row per CDR3 protein. TCRdb's processing, not the study's, gives the V and J calls here. This sample has approximately 350,000 distinct CDR3 sequences, with over 15% found just once. The source of the sample is a study of regulatory T cells in long-lasting Graves disease. Study-level background: The antithyroid drugs taken by newly diagnosed Graves' patients had been used for under 3 months. General study points: Possibly, too few samples lowered accuracy.

This same sample was also part of a study on T cells in Graves' hyperthyroidism and ophthalmopathy. That paper notes: Blood also contained most expanded thyroid clonotypes above 0.001.

This clonotype was sampled from a man in his forties with Graves disease. The chain couples TRBV29-1 to TRBJ2-3; D gene unclear. The sample in question was peripheral blood mononuclear cells (PBMCs), obtained at new diagnosis, from a patient treated with antithyroid drugs. CDR3 bases: TGCAGCGCCACGGTATTGTGGGATACGCAGTATTTT. It encodes CSATVLWDTQYF.